These 2 T cell receptor beta chains share one sample of origin, sequenced in a study of patients and donors after allogeneic stem cell transplantation. TCRdb re-analysed the RT-PCR reads in MiXCR, keeping a single row per CDR3 protein. The sample shows some 200,000 distinct CDR3 sequences, more than 35% of them seen only once. The sequencing sample was made of blood, either unsorted or a sorted T cell fraction (not recorded which). Receptors were obtained from a human donor who was either an allogeneic HSCT recipient or a stem cell or donor lymphocyte infusion donor (not recorded which). It is not recorded whose cells these are; they may come from a transplant donor.

About this clonotype: Lacking the conserved final phenylalanine or tryptophan, this CDR3 likely reflects a read error. This CDR3 reads CASSLGGQYNEKLFL. CDR3 coding DNA: TGTGCCAGCAGCTTAGGAGGACAGTATAATGAAAAACTGTTTTTG. The chain links TRBV7-8 to TRBJ1-4; weak D call: TRBD1 (6 bases). This CDR3 is 15 amino acids long. Germline CDR1 reads SGHVS; CDR2 reads FQNEAQ. Trimming stripped 1 base from V and 4 bases from J, with 10 bases between.

This clonotype was detected only once. This sequence joins TRBV7-2 and TRBJ2-1, with D unresolved. V was clipped by 5 bases and J by 8 bases, with 16 bases between them. CDR1 SGHTA and CDR2 FQGNSA come from the germline V gene. The CDR3 is 14 amino acids. The CDR3: CASSTNRDFHEQFF. In DNA, the CDR3 is TGTGCCAGCAGCACCAACCGAGACTTCCATGAGCAGTTCTTC.